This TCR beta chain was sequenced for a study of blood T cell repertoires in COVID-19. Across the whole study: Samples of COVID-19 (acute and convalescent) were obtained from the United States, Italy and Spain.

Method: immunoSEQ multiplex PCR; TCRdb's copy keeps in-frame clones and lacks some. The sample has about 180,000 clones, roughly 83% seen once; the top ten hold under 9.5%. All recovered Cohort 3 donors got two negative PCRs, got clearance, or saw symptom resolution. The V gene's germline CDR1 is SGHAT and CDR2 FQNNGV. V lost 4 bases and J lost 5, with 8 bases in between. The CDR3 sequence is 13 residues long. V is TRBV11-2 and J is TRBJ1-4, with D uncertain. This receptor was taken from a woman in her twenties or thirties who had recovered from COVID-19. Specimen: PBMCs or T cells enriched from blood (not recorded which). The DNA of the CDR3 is TGTGCCAGCAGCTCGTCTAGGAATGAAAAACTGTTTTTT. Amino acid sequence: CASSSSRNEKLFF.